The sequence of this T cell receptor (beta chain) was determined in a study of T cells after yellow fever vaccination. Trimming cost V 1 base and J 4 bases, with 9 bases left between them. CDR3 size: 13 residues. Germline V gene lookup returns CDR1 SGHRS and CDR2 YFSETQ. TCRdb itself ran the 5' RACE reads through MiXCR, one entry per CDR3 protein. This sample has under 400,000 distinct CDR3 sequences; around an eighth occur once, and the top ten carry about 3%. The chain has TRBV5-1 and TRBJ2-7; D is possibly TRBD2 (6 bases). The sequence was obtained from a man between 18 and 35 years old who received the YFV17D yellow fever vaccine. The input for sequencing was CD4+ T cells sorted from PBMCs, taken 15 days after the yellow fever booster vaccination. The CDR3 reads CASSLLAGYEQYV. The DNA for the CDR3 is TGCGCCAGCAGCTTGTTGGCGGGGTACGAGCAGTACGTC.